This TCR beta chain was observed in a study of OX40 agonist ivuxolimab in advanced cancers. Across the study: Dose-escalation cases comprised hepatocellular carcinoma, melanoma, renal cell or head and neck cancer. Aged about 23 to 80 with a mean of approximately 60 years, they were approximately 79% male. General observations from the study: Fewer expanded clones were found on average in CD4+ than in CD8+ T cells.

As for this clone: The antigen remains undetermined.

CDR1 is MDHEN, CDR2 SYDVKM, per germline. V trimming: 11 bases; J trimming: 6 bases; junction bases outside the gene matches: 8. The CDR3 sequence is 13 residues long. The data were produced by immunoSEQ multiplex PCR, yet TCRdb's version contains in-frame clones alone and is incomplete. The repertoire holds roughly 80,000 clones, with approximately 85% as singletons. The rearrangement links TRBV28 to TRBJ2-1, with TRBD1 identical over 9 bases. The source was CD4+ or CD8+ T cells sorted from blood, collected in a trial of the OX40 agonist ivuxolimab. This sequence originates from an adult with an advanced solid tumor such as melanoma, head and neck, liver or kidney cancer. CDR3 sequence reads: CAYGTGYSNEQFF. The CDR3 DNA reads TGTGCCTACGGGACAGGGTACAGCAATGAGCAGTTCTTC.